This TCR beta chain was sequenced for a study of tissue T cells after allogeneic stem cell transplantation. Study-wide findings and caveats: In patients and mice, blood and spleen missed much of tissue repertoire. Sampling depth was limited, and the cohort was small and clinically varied.

Some clones are missing from TCRdb's copy, which holds only in-frame ones; the method was immunoSEQ multiplex PCR. Among 3,000 to 3,500 clones listed, roughly 45% were seen once. The germline V gene has CDR1 KGHPV and CDR2 FQNQEV (reference sequence). The CDR3 sequence is 12 residues long. The V end was cut by 3 bases, the J end by 2 bases, with 4 bases between. In this sample, this clone turned up a few times. The antigen remains unidentified. The genes and germline here are from mouse. The read gets to within 1 residue of the CDR3 end, and the germline J gene fills in the rest. Time point meaning: mouse harvest day 14 after allogeneic transplant. Tail vein injection delivered 10^7 T-cell-depleted bone marrow cells and 10^6 splenic CD5+ T cells. B6 (H2b) cells into BALB/c (H2d) mice; tissues taken at day 7 or 14.

Source material: gut tissue. This clonotype was sampled from a female BALB/c mouse given C57BL/6 T cells with graft-versus-host disease after an allogeneic hematopoietic cell transplant. This sequence joins TRBV26 and TRBJ1-1, with D hard to call. The CDR3 is CASSLHNTEVFF. CDR3 DNA (partial): TGTGCCAGCAGTCTACACAACACAGAAGTCTTC.